The 19 T cell receptor beta chains reported below all come from one sample, sequenced in a study of blood T cell repertoires in COVID-19. Generated by immunoSEQ multiplex PCR, the TCRdb table keeps only in-frame clones and is missing some. This table holds around 85,000 clones, around 89% found once. Sequenced material: PBMCs or T cells enriched from blood (not recorded which). Source of these receptors: a woman aged 50 to 60 with acute COVID-19.

The J gene is TRBJ1-2, the V gene TRBV10-1, with D perhaps TRBD1 (5 bases). There are 12 residues in the CDR3. CDR1 and CDR2 (germline): WNHNN, SYGVQD (reference sequence). Trimming stripped 2 bases from V and 4 bases from J, with 5 bases between. DNA for the CDR3: TGCGCCAGCAGTGAGGACAGCTATGGCTACACCTTC. It encodes CASSEDSYGYTF.

The V gene is TRBV5-4, the J gene TRBJ2-5, with D uncertain. The CDR3 covers 13 residues. V was trimmed by 0 bases and J by 3 bases, leaving 6 bases between them. The V gene's germline CDR1 is SGHNT and CDR2 YYREEE (reference sequence). The DNA of the CDR3 is TGTGCCAGCAGCTTGGAACGAGAAGAGACCCAGTACTTC. As protein: CASSLEREETQYF.

The chain uses TRBV5-5 and TRBJ1-5, with 7 bases matching TRBD1. In germline, CDR1 is SGHKS, CDR2 YYEKEE (reference sequence). The CDR3 is 15 residues long. Germline trimming cut 0 bases from V and 3 bases from J; bases unmatched to any gene: 3. CDR3 region: CASSLEGGDNQPQHF. Written as DNA, the CDR3 is TGTGCCAGCAGCTTGGAAGGGGGCGACAATCAGCCCCAGCATTTT.

The chain employs TRBV15 and TRBJ2-7, with 8 bases identical to TRBD2. The CDR3 is 16 amino acids. The germline CDR1 and CDR2 sequences are LNHNV and YYDKDF (reference sequence). J gave up 3 bases and V 0 bases, and 7 bases lay outside the gene matches. The CDR3 here is CATSRDRGGGIYEQYF. As DNA, the CDR3 is TGTGCCACCAGCAGAGATCGGGGGGGAGGAATCTACGAGCAGTACTTC. Full variable domain (rest looked up from reference TRBV15 and TRBJ2-7): DAMVIQNPRYQVTQFGKPVTLSCSQTLNHNVMYWYQQKSSQAPKLLFHYYDKDFNNEADTPDNFQSRRPNTSFCFLDIRSPGLGDTAMYLCATSRDRGGGIYEQYFGPGTRLTVT.

The chain couples TRBV4-2 to TRBJ2-3, with D perhaps TRBD2 (6 bases). CDR3 size: 17 residues. Per the germline V gene, CDR1 is LGHNA and CDR2 is YNFKEQ. Between the trimmed V and J ends, which lost 3 bases and 1 base, there was a span of 17 bases. The CDR3 DNA is TGTGCCAGCAGCCATAGTAATACGGGAGCGGGCACAGATACGCAGTATTTT. Amino acid sequence: CASSHSNTGAGTDTQYF.

V gene TRBV30 combines with J gene TRBJ2-2; TRBD1 aligns across 8 bases. The trim removed 1 base at V and 1 base at J, leaving 8 bases unmatched. Germline-derived CDR1 and CDR2 are GTSNPN and SVGIG (reference sequence). The CDR3 totals 17 residues. The DNA for the CDR3 is TGTGCCTGGAGTGGAGGGGCCGGGACAGGGAACACCGGGGAGCTGTTTTTT. It specifies CAWSGGAGTGNTGELFF.

The genes are TRBV3-1 (or the pseudogene TRBV3-2) and TRBJ2-3; 10 positions match TRBD2. Germline V gene lookup returns CDR1 LGHDT and CDR2 YNNKEL (reference sequence). The length of the CDR3 is 17 residues. The junction had 13 bases not matched to a gene; V was cut back by 4 bases and J by 6 bases. This CDR3 is CASSLRWLAGVADTQYF. Here the CDR3 DNA reads TGTGCCAGCAGCCTCAGGTGGCTAGCGGGAGTAGCTGATACGCAGTATTTT.

V is TRBV5-1 and J is TRBJ2-3; D uncertain. Trimming cost V 0 bases and J 5 bases, with 4 bases left between them. The germline gives CDR1 SGHRS, CDR2 YFSETQ. The CDR3 has 12 amino acids. CDR3 nucleotides: TGCGCCAGCAGCTTGGAGCGAGATACGCAGTATTTT. Its protein product is CASSLERDTQYF.

The chain has TRBV7-2 and TRBJ2-7, with TRBD1 as a possible D gene (6 bases). V was clipped by 0 bases and J by 4 bases, with 13 bases between them. CDR1 is SGHTA, CDR2 FQGNSA, per germline. This CDR3 spans 15 amino acids. In DNA form, the CDR3 reads TGTGCCAGCAGCTTAGCCGGGACAAGGGAATACGAGCAGTACTTC. It is translated as CASSLAGTREYEQYF.

This clone has more than one count but fewer than ten. CDR3 protein: CASSFSGKVEQFF. CDR3 bases: TGTGCCAGCAGCTTTTCGGGGAAGGTTGAGCAGTTCTTC. The genes are TRBV5-5 and TRBJ2-1; TRBD2 is a possible D gene (5 bases). The germline V gene encodes CDR1 SGHKS and CDR2 YYEKEE (reference sequence). The V end lost 2 bases, the J end lost 9 bases, and 12 bases lay between the germline ends. The CDR3 length is 13 residues.

The chain couples TRBV7-2 to TRBJ2-2; D might be TRBD2 (6 bases). Germline loops: CDR1 SGHTA, CDR2 FQGNSA. This CDR3 is built from 13 residues. The V gene lost 8 bases and the J gene lost 3 bases, with 10 bases spanning the gap. CDR3 sequence: CASGTGDTGELFF. CDR3 coding DNA: TGTGCCAGCGGGACGGGAGACACCGGGGAGCTGTTTTTT.

J is TRBJ1-4 and V is TRBV5-1; D is possibly TRBD1 (5 bases). From germline, CDR1 is SGHRS and CDR2 YFSETQ. The V and J ends lost 4 bases and 0 bases respectively, with 13 bases between them. The CDR3 covers 16 residues. CDR3 bases: TGCGCCAGCAGCCGGCAGGGCACCGCAACTAATGAAAAACTGTTTTTT. Translated: CASSRQGTATNEKLFF. The entire variable domain, with the rest obtained from reference TRBV5-1 and TRBJ1-4, is as follows: KAGVTQTPRYLIKTRGQQVTLSCSPISGHRSVSWYQQTPGQGLQFLFEYFSETQRNKGNFPGRFSGRQFSNSRSEMNVSTLELGDSALYLCASSRQGTATNEKLFFGSGTQLSVL.

The CDR3 region is CAISEDPGSPLHF. CDR3 bases: TGTGCCATCAGTGAGGACCCGGGGTCACCCCTCCACTTT. The chain recombines TRBV10-3 with TRBJ1-6, with unresolved D. The germline V gene encodes CDR1 ENHRY and CDR2 SYGVKD. V was cut by 2 bases and J by 10 bases, with 9 bases left in between. This CDR3 has 13 amino acids.

This rearrangement joins TRBV6-5 to TRBJ1-2, with TRBD1 as a possible D gene (6 bases). The CDR3 consists of 13 residues. Trimming cost V 6 bases and J 8 bases, with 16 bases left between them. Germline CDR1 is MNHEY and CDR2 is SVGAGI. CDR3 sequence reads: CASSRRGAIGYTF. The DNA for the CDR3 is TGTGCCAGCAGCCGACGGGGGGCGATAGGCTACACCTTC.

The chain links TRBV3-1 (or the pseudogene TRBV3-2) to TRBJ1-5; no reliable D call. Germline V gives CDR1 LGHDT, CDR2 YNNKEL (reference sequence). This CDR3 comprises 13 residues. Trimming stripped 1 base from V and 5 bases from J, with 6 bases between. The CDR3 DNA reads as TGTGCCAGCAGCCAAGCTACGGATCAGCCCCAGCATTTT. Translated: CASSQATDQPQHF.

This clone was detected once. The chain employs TRBV19 and TRBJ1-1; D is perhaps TRBD1 (6 bases). Deletions cut 4 bases from V and 0 bases from J, with 9 bases between. Per germline, CDR1 LNHDA and CDR2 SQIVND (reference sequence). The CDR3 has 14 residues. The chain's CDR3 is CASSRDTLNTEAFF. CDR3 bases: TGTGCCAGTAGTAGGGACACTTTGAACACTGAAGCTTTCTTT. The entire variable domain, with the rest obtained from reference TRBV19 and TRBJ1-1, is as follows: DGGITQSPKYLFRKEGQNVTLSCEQNLNHDAMYWYRQDPGQGLRLIYYSQIVNDFQKGDIAEGYSVSREKKESFPLTVTSAQKNPTAFYLCASSRDTLNTEAFFGQGTRLTVV.

This clone was seen once. This chain uses TRBV29-1 with TRBJ2-3; TRBD2 agrees at 7 bases. J gave up 4 bases and V 7 bases, and 14 bases lay outside the gene matches. The CDR3 runs to 15 residues. Germline V CDR1 and CDR2: SQVTM, ANQGSEA. CDR3 nucleotides: TGCAGCGGTTGGGGATCCGGGGGGATCGCAGATACGCAGTATTTT. As protein: CSGWGSGGIADTQYF.

The V call is TRBV3-1 (or the pseudogene TRBV3-2), the J call TRBJ2-5, with D possibly TRBD2 on 6 matching bases. The V end lost 3 bases, the J end lost 2 bases, and 10 bases lay between the germline ends. The CDR3 spans 14 residues. Germline CDR1 and CDR2: LGHDT and YNNKEL (reference sequence). CDR3 region: CASSHPGLQETQYF. CDR3 DNA: TGTGCCAGCAGCCACCCGGGACTTCAAGAGACCCAGTACTTC.

V usage is TRBV4-1 and J usage is TRBJ2-7; tentatively, D is TRBD2 (5 bases). CDR3 length equals 13 residues. The germline V gene encodes CDR1 MGHRA and CDR2 YSYEKL. The germline V and J ends were trimmed by 3 bases and 3 bases, with 9 bases remaining between them. The CDR3 loop is CASSHRDFYEQYF. The CDR3, as DNA: TGCGCCAGCAGCCATCGGGATTTCTACGAGCAGTACTTC.